This note documents a single TCR beta chain sequence. Each CDR3 protein is one row after TCRdb ran MiXCR on the 5' RACE reads. Among about 240,000 distinct CDR3 sequences, 6.9% were seen once, and the ten largest hold about 0.9%. The sample originates from a study of T cells after yellow fever vaccination. There are 14 residues in the CDR3. The germline V and J ends were trimmed by 3 bases and 2 bases, with 11 bases remaining between them. The sequences come from CD4+ T cells sorted from PBMCs, collected 15 days after the yellow fever booster vaccination. The rearrangement joins TRBV12-3 or TRBV12-4 to TRBJ2-7; TRBD1 is a possible D gene (5 bases). The source is a man aged 25-40 years who received the YFV17D yellow fever vaccine. The CDR3 nucleotides read TGTGCCAGCAGTTTGGGGCTACGTCCCTACGAGCAGTACTTC. This codes for CASSLGLRPYEQYF.